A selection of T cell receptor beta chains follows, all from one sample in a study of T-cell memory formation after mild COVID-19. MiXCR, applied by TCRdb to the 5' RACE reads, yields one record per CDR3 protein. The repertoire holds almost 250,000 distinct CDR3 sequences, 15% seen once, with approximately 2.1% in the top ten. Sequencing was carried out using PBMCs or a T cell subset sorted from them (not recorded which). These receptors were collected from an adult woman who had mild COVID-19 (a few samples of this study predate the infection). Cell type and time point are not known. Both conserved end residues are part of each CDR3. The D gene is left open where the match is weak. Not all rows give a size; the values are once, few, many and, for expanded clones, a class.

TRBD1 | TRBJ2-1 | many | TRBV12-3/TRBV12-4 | CASRSGTGGSGNEQFF | TGTGCCAGCAGATCTGGGACAGGGGGCTCGGGAAATGAGCAGTTCTTC
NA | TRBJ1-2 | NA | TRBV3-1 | CASSQYSQGYTF | TGTGCCAGCAGCCAGTATTCGCAGGGCTACACCTTC
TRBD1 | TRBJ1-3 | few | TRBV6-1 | CASRAEQGAGSVAGNTIYF | TGTGCCAGCAGGGCTGAGCAGGGGGCCGGATCCGTTGCTGGAAACACCATATATTTT
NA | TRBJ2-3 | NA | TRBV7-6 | CASSSHPGTQYF | TGTGCCAGCAGCTCCCACCCAGGGACGCAGTATTTT
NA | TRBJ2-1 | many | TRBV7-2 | CASSPVGGSYNEQFF | TGTGCCAGCAGCCCCGTAGGGGGCTCCTACAATGAGCAGTTCTTC
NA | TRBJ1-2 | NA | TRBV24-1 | CATSSQDYGYTF | TGTGCCACCAGTAGCCAGGACTATGGCTACACCTTC
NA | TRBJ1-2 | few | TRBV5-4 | CASSQSSNGYTF | TGTGCCAGCAGCCAATCTAGCAATGGCTACACCTTC
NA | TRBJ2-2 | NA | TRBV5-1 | CASSLEGQVTGELFF | TGCGCCAGCAGCTTGGAGGGGCAAGTGACCGGGGAGCTGTTTTTT
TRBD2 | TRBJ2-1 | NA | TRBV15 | CATRASGSYNEQFF | TGTGCCACCAGGGCTAGCGGCTCCTACAATGAGCAGTTCTTC
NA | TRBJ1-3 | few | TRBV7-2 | CASSLGGVGVGNTIYF | TGTGCCAGCAGCTTAGGAGGCGTCGGGGTAGGAAACACCATATATTTT
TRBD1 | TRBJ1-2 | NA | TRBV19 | CASLDRVAVPYGYTF | TGTGCCAGTCTCGACAGGGTCGCCGTCCCCTATGGCTACACCTTC
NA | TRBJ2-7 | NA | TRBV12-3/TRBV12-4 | CASSRTVLSYEQYF | TGTGCCAGCAGTCGCACTGTTTTAAGCTACGAGCAGTACTTC
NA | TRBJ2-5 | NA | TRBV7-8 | CASSFGLRDQETQYF | TGTGCCAGCAGCTTCGGTTTAAGAGACCAAGAGACCCAGTACTTC
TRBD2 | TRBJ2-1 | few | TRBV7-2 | CASSLHASGAYNEQFF | TGTGCCAGCAGCTTACATGCTAGCGGGGCCTACAATGAGCAGTTCTTC
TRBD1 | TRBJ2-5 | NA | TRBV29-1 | CSGQRTGGEFETQYF | TGCAGCGGGCAGAGGACAGGGGGCGAATTTGAGACCCAGTACTTC
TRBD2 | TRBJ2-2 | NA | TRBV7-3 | CASSPLAGNTGELFF | TGTGCCAGCAGCCCACTAGCGGGGAACACCGGGGAGCTGTTTTTT
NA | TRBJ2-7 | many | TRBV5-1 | CASRGESSYEQYF | TGCGCCAGCAGGGGTGAGAGCTCCTACGAGCAGTACTTC
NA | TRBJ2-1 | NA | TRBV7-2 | CASSLGGGRGTEQFF | TGTGCCAGCAGCTTAGGAGGTGGTCGGGGGACGGAGCAGTTCTTC
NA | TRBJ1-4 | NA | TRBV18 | CASSPMAGTNEKLFF | TGTGCCAGCTCACCAATGGCGGGAACTAATGAAAAACTGTTTTTT
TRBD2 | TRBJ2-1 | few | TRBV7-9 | CASVRGSSYNEQFF | TGTGCCAGCGTGCGGGGGAGCTCCTACAATGAGCAGTTCTTC
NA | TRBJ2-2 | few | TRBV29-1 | CSVDTGNTGELFF | TGCAGCGTTGACACCGGGAACACCGGGGAGCTGTTTTTT
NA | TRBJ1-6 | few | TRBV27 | CASSLVWARDSPLHF | TGTGCCAGCAGTTTGGTATGGGCGCGTGATTCACCCCTCCACTTT
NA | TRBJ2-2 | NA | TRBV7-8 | CASSLRQTSFNTGELFF | TGTGCCAGCAGCTTAAGACAGACCTCCTTTAACACCGGGGAGCTGTTTTTT
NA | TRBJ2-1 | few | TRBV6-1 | CASSSDWEQFF | TGTGCCAGCAGTTCGGACTGGGAGCAGTTCTTC
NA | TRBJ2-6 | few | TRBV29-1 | CSVAGQGNSGANVLTF | TGCAGCGTTGCTGGGCAGGGTAACTCGGGGGCCAACGTCCTGACTTTC
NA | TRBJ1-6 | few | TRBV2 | CASGGHGSSYNSPLHF | TGTGCCAGCGGGGGACATGGTAGCTCCTATAATTCACCCCTCCACTTT
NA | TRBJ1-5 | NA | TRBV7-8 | CASSPQEGHSNQPQHF | TGTGCCAGCAGCCCCCAGGAAGGGCATAGCAATCAGCCCCAGCATTTT
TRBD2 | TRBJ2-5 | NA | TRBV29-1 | CSVLGRGTETQYF | TGCAGCGTGTTGGGGAGGGGAACGGAGACCCAGTACTTC
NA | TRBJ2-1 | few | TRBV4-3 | CASSQGDRKLFF | TGCGCCAGCAGCCAAGGAGATAGGAAGCTTTTCTTC
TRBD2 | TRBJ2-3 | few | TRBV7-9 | CASSLAASGIGNTQYF | TGTGCCAGCAGCTTAGCCGCTAGCGGGATTGGGAATACGCAGTATTTT
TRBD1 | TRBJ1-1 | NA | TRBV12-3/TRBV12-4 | CASSSRGPNTEAFF | TGTGCCAGCAGTTCCAGGGGGCCGAACACTGAAGCTTTCTTT
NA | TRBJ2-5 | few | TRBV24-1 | CATSLSGPQETQYF | TGTGCCACCAGTTTAAGCGGCCCCCAAGAGACCCAGTACTTC
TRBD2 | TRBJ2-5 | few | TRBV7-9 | CASSPGLAGGPETQYF | TGTGCCAGCAGTCCAGGACTAGCGGGAGGGCCAGAGACCCAGTACTTC
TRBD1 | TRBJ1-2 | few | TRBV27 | CASTAGQGASGYTF | TGTGCCAGCACTGCGGGACAGGGGGCGTCAGGCTACACCTTC
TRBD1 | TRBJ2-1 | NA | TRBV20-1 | CSATRQGVNNEQFF | TGCAGTGCTACGCGACAGGGGGTGAACAATGAGCAGTTCTTC
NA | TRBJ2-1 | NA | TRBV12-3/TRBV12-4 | CASSLNRDLEQFF | TGTGCCAGCAGCCTAAACCGGGACCTCGAGCAGTTCTTC
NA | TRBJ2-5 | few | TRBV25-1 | CASRSRDIEETQYF | TGTGCCAGCAGGTCCCGGGACATAGAAGAGACCCAGTACTTC
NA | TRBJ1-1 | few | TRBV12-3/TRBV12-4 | CASTEGLSEAFF | TGTGCCAGCACCGAGGGGCTGAGTGAAGCTTTCTTT
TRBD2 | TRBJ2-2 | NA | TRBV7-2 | CASSLTSGSSTGELFF | TGTGCCAGCAGCTTGACTAGCGGGTCGAGCACCGGGGAGCTGTTTTTT
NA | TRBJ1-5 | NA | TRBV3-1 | CASSQDWTEGQPQHF | TGTGCCAGCAGCCAAGATTGGACAGAGGGGCAGCCCCAGCATTTT
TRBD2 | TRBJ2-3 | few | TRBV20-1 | CSARVTASTSDTQYF | TGCAGTGCTAGAGTTACCGCCTCGACTAGCGACACGCAGTATTTT
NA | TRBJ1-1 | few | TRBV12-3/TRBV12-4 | CASSTLMNTEAFF | TGTGCCAGCAGTACCTTAATGAACACTGAAGCTTTCTTT
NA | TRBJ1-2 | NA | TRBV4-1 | CASSQDRALASGYTF | TGCGCCAGCAGCCAAGACCGGGCTCTAGCCTCTGGCTACACCTTC
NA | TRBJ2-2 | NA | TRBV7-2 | CASSPRLANGELFF | TGTGCCAGCAGCCCGCGGCTGGCAAACGGGGAGCTGTTTTTT
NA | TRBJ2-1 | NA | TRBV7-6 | CASSLLGEGDEQFF | TGTGCCAGCAGCTTATTAGGGGAGGGGGATGAGCAGTTCTTC
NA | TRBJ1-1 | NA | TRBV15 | CATSRDTVQGGEAFF | TGTGCCACCAGCAGAGATACAGTACAGGGCGGGGAAGCTTTCTTT